This paragraph covers one T cell receptor (beta chain) sequence. This CDR3 has 11 amino acids. Germline V gives CDR1 SGHRS, CDR2 YFSETQ. V shed 0 bases and J shed 7 bases, with 2 bases lying between them. In the original workflow: Researchers report that nucleated cell counts were estimated from reference gene primer amplification. The table came from immunoSEQ multiplex PCR; TCRdb's copy has only in-frame clones and leaves some out. The DNA was the basis for D and trimming; V, J and clone size are from that table. The data contain about 110,000 clones, more than 80% of them seen just once; the ten biggest clones take up more than 4.5%. The record originates from a study of blood T cell repertoires in COVID-19. Study as a whole: The United States, Italy and Spain supplied acute and convalescent COVID-19 samples. PBMCs, B-cell-depleted T cells, or T cells were the source of the cDNA or gDNA that made up the material.

Sequencing was done on a sample of peripheral blood. This clonotype was obtained from a man aged 40-55 years with active or convalescent COVID-19. V and J are TRBV5-1 and TRBJ2-1; no firm D call. CDR3 region: CASSLANEQFF. DNA of the CDR3: TGCGCCAGCAGCTTGGCTAATGAGCAGTTCTTC. The whole variable domain, filled in from reference TRBV5-1 and TRBJ2-1, reads KAGVTQTPRYLIKTRGQQVTLSCSPISGHRSVSWYQQTPGQGLQFLFEYFSETQRNKGNFPGRFSGRQFSNSRSEMNVSTLELGDSALYLCASSLANEQFFGPGTRLTVL.